Given below is one TCR beta chain in context. Participants came from some 23 US areas, aged about 18 to 90 years. Cohorts were based on clinical histories the participants reported. These data come from a study of blood T cell repertoires in COVID-19. In the original workflow: Amplification of reference gene primers was used by the study to estimate nucleated cell counts. Produced via immunoSEQ multiplex PCR; TCRdb's table is partial and in-frame only. The V and J calls and clone size were taken over from that table, and D and trimming were inferred from the DNA. The repertoire holds hundreds of thousands of clones, with approximately 90% as singletons. Trimming left V 1 base short and J 4 bases short, with 13 bases between. Germline-derived CDR1 and CDR2 are LGHNA and YSLEER. There are 15 residues in the CDR3.

The sequence came from a woman aged 25 to 39 with acute COVID-19. Sequencing used PBMCs or T cells enriched from blood (not recorded which). This chain joins TRBV4-3 and TRBJ1-2, with D perhaps matching TRBD1 (5 bases). The CDR3 loop reads CASSQGGRGTYGYTF. The CDR3 DNA is TGCGCCAGCAGCCAAGGGGGAAGGGGTACCTATGGCTACACCTTC.